The rows below give T cell receptor beta chains drawn from one sample of a study of post-analysis software for immune sequencing data. TCRdb re-called the PCR reads with MiXCR, one entry per CDR3 protein. The profile shows some 800,000 distinct CDR3 sequences, just over 45% of them singletons. The material sequenced was blood. Receptors originate from a girl aged 5 to 17 with multiple sclerosis. The CDR3 runs from the conserved cysteine through the conserved F or W. Fields, in order: clone size, J gene, V gene, D gene, CDR3 DNA, CDR3 protein. A D gene is named only where the DNA matches it firmly. Some rows have no size entry. The others give once, few or many, or a class for an expanded clone.

size: -; J: TRBJ2-1; V: TRBV20-1; D: -; DNA: TGCAGTGCTAGAGATGGAGGGAGCCATTATATTGAGCAGTTCTTC; CDR3: CSARDGGSHYIEQFF
size: few; J: TRBJ2-7; V: TRBV28; D: -; DNA: TGTGCCAGCAGTTCTACGGGGGGCTACTCCTACGAGCAGTACTTC; CDR3: CASSSTGGYSYEQYF
size: -; J: TRBJ2-2; V: TRBV4-3; D: -; DNA: TGCGCCAGCAGCCAAGATGACGGGAAGGCCGGGGAGCTGTTTTTT; CDR3: CASSQDDGKAGELFF
size: few; J: TRBJ2-3; V: TRBV3-1; D: TRBD2; DNA: TGTGCCAGCAGCCCCGGGACTAGCGGGAGGGCCGTAGATACGCAGTATTTT; CDR3: CASSPGTSGRAVDTQYF
size: -; J: TRBJ1-3; V: TRBV20-1; D: -; DNA: TGCAGTGCTAGGGTGGAAGGGGACGGAAACACCATATATTTT; CDR3: CSARVEGDGNTIYF
size: few; J: TRBJ1-5; V: TRBV6-5; D: -; DNA: TGTGCCAGCAGCCACTCGGGGGCCAATCAGCCCCAGCATTTT; CDR3: CASSHSGANQPQHF
size: -; J: TRBJ2-7; V: TRBV12-3/TRBV12-4; D: -; DNA: TGTGCCAGCAGCTACCTCCCGGGTAACGAGCAGTACTTC; CDR3: CASSYLPGNEQYF
size: few; J: TRBJ2-3; V: TRBV6-5; D: TRBD1; DNA: TGTGCCAGCAGTTACGGGACAGCCGCGGATACGCAGTATTTT; CDR3: CASSYGTAADTQYF
size: -; J: TRBJ2-3; V: TRBV29-1; D: -; DNA: TGCAGCGTTGGTGGCAAGTCCACAGATACGCAGTATTTT; CDR3: CSVGGKSTDTQYF
size: few; J: TRBJ2-7; V: TRBV4-2; D: -; DNA: TGTGCCAGCAGCCAAAAGGTATCCTACGAGCAGTACTTC; CDR3: CASSQKVSYEQYF
size: -; J: TRBJ1-4; V: TRBV30; D: TRBD1; DNA: TGTGCCTGGAACCGGGACAGGAATGAAAAACTGTTTTTT; CDR3: CAWNRDRNEKLFF
size: few; J: TRBJ2-1; V: TRBV7-3; D: TRBD2; DNA: TGTGCCGGCAGCTTAACTAGCGGGAGCTACAATGAGCAGTTCTTC; CDR3: CAGSLTSGSYNEQFF
size: -; J: TRBJ2-5; V: TRBV25-1; D: TRBD2; DNA: TGTGCCAGTTCTAATCCGGGACTAAACATACAAGAGACCCAGTACTTC; CDR3: CASSNPGLNIQETQYF
size: -; J: TRBJ2-3; V: TRBV29-1; D: TRBD1; DNA: TGCAGCGGTCTTCGGGACAGCTCCAGCACAGATACGCAGTATTTT; CDR3: CSGLRDSSSTDTQYF
size: -; J: TRBJ1-2; V: TRBV29-1; D: -; DNA: TGCAGCGTAGGGTTGGCGGGGATGGACTATGGCTACACCTTC; CDR3: CSVGLAGMDYGYTF
size: -; J: TRBJ1-5; V: TRBV4-3; D: -; DNA: TGCGCCAGCAGCCAAGATCGACGGGGCAGTCAGCCCCAGCATTTT; CDR3: CASSQDRRGSQPQHF
size: -; J: TRBJ1-1; V: TRBV6-5; D: TRBD1; DNA: TGTGCCAGCAGTTACTTCCGGGGGCAGGGGGTTGAAGCTTTCTTT; CDR3: CASSYFRGQGVEAFF
size: -; J: TRBJ2-1; V: TRBV5-1; D: -; DNA: TGCGCCAGCAGCCCCGGACAGTACGCACCATCCCACAATGAGCAGTTCTTC; CDR3: CASSPGQYAPSHNEQFF
size: -; J: TRBJ2-1; V: TRBV25-1; D: -; DNA: TGTGCCAGCAGTGAATTGGGCGCGACTGAGCAGTTCTTC; CDR3: CASSELGATEQFF
size: once; J: TRBJ1-1; V: TRBV6-2/TRBV6-3; D: TRBD1; DNA: TGTGCCAGCAGTCATGGGACAGTCTCTCTGAACACTGAAGCTTTCTTT; CDR3: CASSHGTVSLNTEAFF
size: -; J: TRBJ2-1; V: TRBV3-1; D: TRBD2; DNA: TGTGCCAGCAGCCCCCCCTCGACTAGCGGGAGTGGTTCCTACAATGAGCAGTTCTTC; CDR3: CASSPPSTSGSGSYNEQFF
size: few; J: TRBJ1-2; V: TRBV25-1; D: -; DNA: TGTGCCACCGCCTCTGATTACAGGGAGCACTATGGCTACACCTTC; CDR3: CATASDYREHYGYTF
size: -; J: TRBJ1-5; V: TRBV20-1; D: TRBD1; DNA: TGCGGTGTGTCGACAGGGGGCAATCAGCCCCAGCATTTT; CDR3: CGVSTGGNQPQHF
size: -; J: TRBJ2-1; V: TRBV7-7; D: TRBD1; DNA: TGTGCTAGCAGCTTTCCAGGGGGCAAGGAGCAGTTCTTC; CDR3: CASSFPGGKEQFF
size: once; J: TRBJ1-2; V: TRBV7-9; D: -; DNA: TGTGCCAGCAGCCCATCAGCGGATGGCTACACCTTC; CDR3: CASSPSADGYTF
size: -; J: TRBJ2-2; V: TRBV12-3/TRBV12-4; D: -; DNA: TGTGCCAGCAGTTTAATAGGGACGGCTACTTGGGAGCTGTTTTTT; CDR3: CASSLIGTATWELFF
size: few; J: TRBJ2-7; V: TRBV4-3; D: -; DNA: TGCGCCAGCAGCCAAGGAGTCGAGTATAGGGCCCCCTACGAGCAGTACTTC; CDR3: CASSQGVEYRAPYEQYF
size: -; J: TRBJ2-5; V: TRBV24-1; D: -; DNA: TGTGCCACCAGTGGAGGAGGCAATGAGCAGTACTTC; CDR3: CATSGGGNEQYF
size: -; J: TRBJ2-3; V: TRBV7-3; D: -; DNA: TGTGCCAGCAGCTTAAGTATAGCAAAAGATACGCAGTATTTT; CDR3: CASSLSIAKDTQYF
size: few; J: TRBJ2-3; V: TRBV10-3; D: TRBD1; DNA: TGTGCCACCGGACAGGGGCGGACAGATACGCAGTATTTT; CDR3: CATGQGRTDTQYF
size: few; J: TRBJ2-1; V: TRBV6-1; D: TRBD1; DNA: TGTGCCAGCAGGGGGGACAGCTCCTACAATGAGCAGTTCTTC; CDR3: CASRGDSSYNEQFF
size: few; J: TRBJ2-7; V: TRBV5-4; D: TRBD1; DNA: TGTGCCAGCAGCCTGGGAGAGGACAGGCCCTCCTACGAGCAGTACTTC; CDR3: CASSLGEDRPSYEQYF
size: once; J: TRBJ2-5; V: TRBV20-1; D: -; DNA: TGCAGTGCTAGACTCGTGTCTGGGGACCGCGGAGAGCAGTACTTC; CDR3: CSARLVSGDRGEQYF
size: once; J: TRBJ2-1; V: TRBV6-5; D: -; DNA: TGTGCCAGCAGGCCCCCGGGTGAGAAAAATGAGCAGTTCTTC; CDR3: CASRPPGEKNEQFF
size: few; J: TRBJ1-2; V: TRBV7-9; D: -; DNA: TGTGCCAGCAGCGAGAAACCACAGGGAGCTAACTATGGCTACACCTTC; CDR3: CASSEKPQGANYGYTF
size: -; J: TRBJ2-7; V: TRBV12-3/TRBV12-4; D: -; DNA: TGTGCCAGCAGTTTAGGGATCGGCCAGGCATCTAACCACGAGCAGTACTTC; CDR3: CASSLGIGQASNHEQYF
size: -; J: TRBJ2-2; V: TRBV29-1; D: -; DNA: TGCAGCGTTGAAAGGGGGGGGGAGCTGTTTTTT; CDR3: CSVERGGELFF
size: -; J: TRBJ1-6; V: TRBV7-6; D: -; DNA: TGTGCCAGCAGCTACCTACAAGGAAATAATTCACCCCTCCACTTT; CDR3: CASSYLQGNNSPLHF
size: few; J: TRBJ2-3; V: TRBV7-9; D: -; DNA: TGTGCCAGCAGCTCCTCCCTAGCGCCAGATACGCAGTATTTT; CDR3: CASSSSLAPDTQYF
size: -; J: TRBJ2-7; V: TRBV20-1; D: -; DNA: TGCAGTGCTAGGGGTCGGGAAATTTCCTACGAGCAGTACTTC; CDR3: CSARGREISYEQYF
size: -; J: TRBJ2-2; V: TRBV10-3; D: -; DNA: TGTGCCGGCGGTGGGGGCTCCCCCACCGGGGAGCTGTTTTTT; CDR3: CAGGGGSPTGELFF
size: -; J: TRBJ2-5; V: TRBV10-3; D: -; DNA: TGTGCCATCAGTGTAGTACTAGCTGAGACCCAGTACTTC; CDR3: CAISVVLAETQYF
size: -; J: TRBJ2-1; V: TRBV4-3; D: TRBD2; DNA: TGCGCCAGCAGTCCCGATATTCCGGGACTAGCGACAATTAAACAAAGATACAATGAGCAGTTCTTC; CDR3: CASSPDIPGLATIKQRYNEQFF
size: few; J: TRBJ2-1; V: TRBV20-1; D: TRBD1; DNA: TGCAGTGCAGGGGACAGGGGAAGGGGTGAGCAGTTCTTC; CDR3: CSAGDRGRGEQFF
size: -; J: TRBJ1-5; V: TRBV6-1; D: TRBD1; DNA: TGTGCCAGCAGAGGGGGCAGCTATAGCAATCAGCCCCAGCATTTT; CDR3: CASRGGSYSNQPQHF
size: -; J: TRBJ1-3; V: TRBV7-9; D: -; DNA: TGTGCCAGCAGCTGGACAGAGGGCGCTGGAAACACCATATATTTT; CDR3: CASSWTEGAGNTIYF